This TCR beta chain is from a study of OX40 agonist ivuxolimab in advanced cancers. Whole-study context: A history of anti-PD-1, anti-PD-L1 or anti-CTLA-4 therapy was acceptable, and approximately 39% had some.

Clones were read by immunoSEQ multiplex PCR, and TCRdb kept only the in-frame ones, dropping some. The sample shows about 97,000 clones, about 86% of them seen only once. This CDR3 comprises 14 residues. Germline V gene sequence: CDR1 SGHKS, CDR2 YYEKEE (reference sequence). V lost 0 bases and J 7 bases, leaving 11 bases between the germline ends. With regard to this clone: The antigen is undetermined.

The study's findings and limits: Circulating CD4+ and CD8+ T cells showed clonal expansion by week 6 at 0.1 to 3.0 mg/kg. Among T cells, CD8+ cells averaged more expanded clones than CD4+ cells.

Sequenced here: CD4+ or CD8+ T cells sorted from blood, sampled in a trial of the OX40 agonist ivuxolimab. V and J are TRBV5-5 and TRBJ1-5; the D is unclear. The source of this sequence is an adult with an advanced solid tumor such as melanoma, head and neck, liver or kidney cancer. This CDR3 is CASSLAPSGQPQHF. CDR3 sequence (DNA): TGTGCCAGCAGCTTGGCCCCCTCTGGGCAGCCCCAGCATTTT.